The entry below describes one T cell receptor beta chain. This specimen comes from a study of T cell repertoires in aging, cancer and after chemotherapy. Multiplex touch-down PCR with TRB-A/B primers amplified rearranged V-D-J TRB sequences. MiXCR, applied by TCRdb to the multiplex PCR reads, yields one record per CDR3 protein. Of 4,300 or so distinct CDR3 sequences listed, 20% to 25% are singletons. TCR beta rearrangements were amplified from peripheral blood genomic DNA. CDR1 is MNHEY and CDR2 is SVGAGI in the germline V gene. The ends were cut back, 4 bases at V and 3 bases at J, with 19 bases in the middle. CDR3 length: 16 residues.

Sequenced material: blood. V and J are TRBV6-5 and TRBJ2-7; possible D gene TRBD2, 5 bases. The receptor was derived from a human donor in good health. The donor label of this sample is uncertain. CDR3 residues: CASSLLTGCDYYEQYF. In nucleotides, the CDR3 is TGTGCCAGCAGTTTACTCACCGGGTGCGACTACTACGAGCAGTACTTC.